Below, 17 T cell receptor beta chains from the same sample are listed, as sequenced in a study of blood T cell repertoires in COVID-19. Only in-frame clones appear in the TCRdb table, and some are missing; sequencing was by immunoSEQ multiplex PCR. The table has 120,000 to 150,000 clones, around 81% seen once. The sequenced sample consisted of peripheral blood. The receptors originated from a human donor in a cohort sampled during active COVID-19.

The chain employs TRBV4-1 and TRBJ2-4, with TRBD1 matching over 8 bases. V was clipped by 2 bases and J by 7 bases; unmatched bases: 7. CDR3 length equals 15 residues. Germline loops: CDR1 MGHRA, CDR2 YSYEKL. CDR3 protein: CASSQFVTGANIQYF. The CDR3 DNA sequence: TGCGCCAGCAGCCAATTTGTGACAGGGGCCAACATTCAGTACTTC.

J is TRBJ1-5 and V is TRBV21-1; the DNA was not used to check the table's D call, TRBD1. TRBV21-1 is noted as a pseudogene. This CDR3 comprises 12 residues. CDR3 in amino acids: CASSIIQVGQHF. The CDR3 region has the DNA TGTGCCAGCAGCATAATACAGGTTGGCCAGCATTTT.

This chain uses TRBV3-1 (or the pseudogene TRBV3-2) with TRBJ2-5; D uncertain. CDR1 and CDR2 (germline): LGHDT, YNNKEL (reference sequence). V was cut by 4 bases and J by 1 base, with 7 bases left in between. CDR3 length: 13 residues. The CDR3 DNA reads as TGTGCCAGCAGCCGGAGAGGCCAAGAGACCCAGTACTTC. Translating it yields CASSRRGQETQYF.

The V and J genes are TRBV9 and TRBJ2-3, with 9 positions matching TRBD2. With V trimmed by 0 bases and J by 2 bases, 4 bases remained unmatched. This CDR3 contains 16 residues. CDR1 and CDR2 (germline): SGDLS, YYNGEE. CDR3 sequence reads: CASSVGLAAYTDTQYF. Here the CDR3 DNA reads TGTGCCAGCAGCGTAGGACTAGCGGCATACACAGATACGCAGTATTTT.

V and J are TRBV5-1 and TRBJ1-2; 7 positions agree with TRBD1. The germline V gene encodes CDR1 SGHRS and CDR2 YFSETQ. The V segment lost 4 bases and the J segment 13 bases; nucleotides outside the gene matches: 10. This CDR3 comprises 12 residues. The DNA for the CDR3 is TGCGCCAGCAGCGAACCCGACAGGGCTTCCACCTTC. Translated: CASSEPDRASTF.

The chain couples TRBV9 to TRBJ2-1; D is undetermined. V lost 3 bases, J lost 6 bases, and 13 bases lay in between. The germline CDR1 and CDR2 sequences are SGDLS and YYNGEE. The CDR3 contains 14 residues. CDR3 in DNA: TGTGCCAGCAGCGCTTACCTTGACTCCAATGAGCAGTTCTTC. Its protein is CASSAYLDSNEQFF. Full variable domain (missing parts from reference TRBV9 and TRBJ2-1): DSGVTQTPKHLITATGQRVTLRCSPRSGDLSVYWYQQSLDQGLQFLIQYYNGEERAKGNILERFSAQQFPDLHSELNLSSLELGDSALYFCASSAYLDSNEQFFGPGTRLTVL.

The chain combines TRBV27 with TRBJ1-5, with TRBD1 matching over 7 bases. Trimming took 5 bases from V and 0 from J; bases not matched to a gene: 10. The CDR3 totals 17 residues. Germline V gives CDR1 MNHEY, CDR2 SMNVEV (reference sequence). The CDR3 loop reads CASSQSRDSYSNQPQHF. The CDR3 nucleotides are TGTGCCAGCAGTCAGTCCCGGGACAGTTATAGCAATCAGCCCCAGCATTTT.

The chain links TRBV14 to TRBJ2-1; the match to TRBD2 covers 8 bases. The CDR3 extends over 17 amino acids. V lost 1 base and J lost 0; bases outside the gene matches: 5. Germline V gene sequence: CDR1 SGHDN, CDR2 FVKESK. In DNA, the CDR3 is TGTGCCAGCAGCCAAGTCGGGGGGGCTAGCTCCTACAATGAGCAGTTCTTC. It specifies CASSQVGGASSYNEQFF. Complete variable domain (other parts from reference TRBV14 and TRBJ2-1): EAGVTQFPSHSVIEKGQTVTLRCDPISGHDNLYWYRRVMGKEIKFLLHFVKESKQDESGMPNNRFLAERTGGTYSTLKVQPAELEDSGVYFCASSQVGGASSYNEQFFGPGTRLTVL.

The chain links TRBV11-1 to TRBJ2-5; 7 bases fit TRBD2. This CDR3 is built from 14 residues. After removal of 7 bases from V and 2 bases from J, the junction contained 7 bases not matched to a gene. In germline, CDR1 is SGHAT, CDR2 FQDESV (reference sequence). CDR3: CASTDLRGQETQYF. In nucleotides, the CDR3 is TGTGCCAGCACCGACCTGCGGGGGCAAGAGACCCAGTACTTC. The full variable domain, its missing parts supplied by reference TRBV11-1 and TRBJ2-5, is EAEVAQSPRYKITEKSQAVAFWCDPISGHATLYWYRQILGQGPELLVQFQDESVVDDSQLPKDRFSAERLKGVDSTLKIQPAELGDSAMYLCASTDLRGQETQYFGPGTRLLVL.

This clone was detected a few times. As DNA, the CDR3 is TGTGCCAGCAGCACACGCCAGGGACAGGAGGGATCGGAGACCCAGTACTTC. Its protein product is CASSTRQGQEGSETQYF. The J gene is TRBJ2-5, the V gene TRBV5-5, with 8 bases aligning to TRBD1. The germline CDR1 and CDR2 sequences are SGHKS and YYEKEE (reference sequence). With 4 bases clipped from V and 5 bases from J, the junction kept 16 bases outside the gene matches. The CDR3 runs 17 residues.

V gene TRBV9 combines with J gene TRBJ1-4; D call uncertain. From germline, CDR1 is SGDLS and CDR2 YYNGEE. Trimming removed 3 bases from V and 1 base from J, with 19 bases in between. The CDR3 covers 18 residues. The CDR3 sequence is CASSAGSPGGVTNEKLFF. In DNA, the CDR3 is TGTGCCAGCAGCGCCGGGAGCCCGGGAGGTGTAACTAATGAAAAACTGTTTTTT.

The V call is TRBV5-1, the J call TRBJ1-1; 9 bases match TRBD1. CDR1 is SGHRS, CDR2 YFSETQ, per germline. This CDR3 comprises 16 residues. J was trimmed by 2 bases and V by 4 bases; bases with no gene match: 9. The CDR3 protein is CASSPLGQGSNTEAFF. CDR3 DNA: TGCGCCAGCAGCCCCCTGGGACAGGGTTCAAACACTGAAGCTTTCTTT.

This rearrangement joins TRBV28 to TRBJ2-7; no clear D. Trimming removed 6 bases at V and 6 bases at J, with 15 bases between. The CDR3 runs to 13 residues. CDR1 is MDHEN, CDR2 SYDVKM, per germline. The DNA of the CDR3 is TGTGCCAGCAGAACACCGCTAGAGCTCGAGCAGTACTTC. Encoded protein: CASRTPLELEQYF.

This rearrangement joins TRBV5-1 to TRBJ2-3; D is perhaps TRBD2 (6 bases). The V gene lost 0 bases and the J gene lost 2 bases, with 13 bases spanning the gap. This CDR3 is built from 16 residues. The germline CDR1 and CDR2 sequences are SGHRS and YFSETQ. The CDR3 region is CASSLGVGRSTDTQYF. As DNA, the CDR3 is TGCGCCAGCAGCTTGGGGGTCGGGAGATCCACAGATACGCAGTATTTT. Full variable domain (outside the CDR3, taken from reference TRBV5-1 and TRBJ2-3): KAGVTQTPRYLIKTRGQQVTLSCSPISGHRSVSWYQQTPGQGLQFLFEYFSETQRNKGNFPGRFSGRQFSNSRSEMNVSTLELGDSALYLCASSLGVGRSTDTQYFGPGTRLTVL.

This clone showed up just once. The V and J genes are TRBV18 and TRBJ2-1; TRBD2 aligns across 11 bases. The germline V gene has CDR1 KGHSH and CDR2 LQKENI. The CDR3 is 15 amino acids. V was clipped by 2 bases and J by 8 bases; unmatched bases: 5. As DNA, the CDR3 is TGTGCCAGCTCACCAACACTAGCGGGAGTAGATGAGCAGTTCTTC. Protein product: CASSPTLAGVDEQFF.

The gene calls are TRBV18 and TRBJ2-7, with D perhaps matching TRBD2 (6 bases). Germline-derived CDR1 and CDR2 are KGHSH and LQKENI. The CDR3 extends over 15 amino acids. Trimming shortened V by 0 bases and J by 3 bases, and 12 bases separated the two germline ends. The CDR3 sequence: CASSPPGEAGYEQYF. As DNA, the CDR3 is TGTGCCAGCTCACCACCGGGGGAGGCGGGCTACGAGCAGTACTTC. Full variable domain (remainder filled in from reference TRBV18 and TRBJ2-7): NAGVMQNPRHLVRRRGQEARLRCSPMKGHSHVYWYRQLPEEGLKFMVYLQKENIIDESGMPKERFSAEFPKEGPSILRIQQVVRGDSAAYFCASSPPGEAGYEQYFGPGTRLTVT.

The rearrangement links TRBV2 to TRBJ1-5; D possibly corresponds to TRBD1 (6 bases). The germline gives CDR1 SNHLY, CDR2 FYNNEI. Trimming pared 6 bases from V and 2 bases from J, leaving 8 bases between. CDR3 length: 13 residues. The CDR3 protein is CASRQGGNQPQHF. CDR3 sequence (DNA): TGTGCCAGCAGACAGGGAGGCAATCAGCCCCAGCATTTT.